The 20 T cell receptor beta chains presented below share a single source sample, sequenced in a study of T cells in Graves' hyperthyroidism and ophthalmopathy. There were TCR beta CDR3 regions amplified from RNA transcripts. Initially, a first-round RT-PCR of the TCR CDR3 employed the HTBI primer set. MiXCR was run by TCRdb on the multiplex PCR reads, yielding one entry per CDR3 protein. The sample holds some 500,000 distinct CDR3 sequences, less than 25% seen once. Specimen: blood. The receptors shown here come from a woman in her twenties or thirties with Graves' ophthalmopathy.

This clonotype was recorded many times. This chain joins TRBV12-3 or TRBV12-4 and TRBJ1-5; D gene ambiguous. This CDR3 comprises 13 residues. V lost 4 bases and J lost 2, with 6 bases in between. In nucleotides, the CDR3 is TGTGCCAGCAGTTCCGGGCGCAATCAGCCCCAGCATTTT. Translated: CASSSGRNQPQHF.

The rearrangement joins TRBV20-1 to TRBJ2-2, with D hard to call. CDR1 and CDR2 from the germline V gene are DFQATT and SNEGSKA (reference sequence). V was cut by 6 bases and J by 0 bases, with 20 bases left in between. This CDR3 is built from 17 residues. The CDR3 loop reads CSASAIPRLPNTGELFF. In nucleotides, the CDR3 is TGCAGTGCGTCGGCCATACCTAGACTTCCGAACACCGGGGAGCTGTTTTTT.

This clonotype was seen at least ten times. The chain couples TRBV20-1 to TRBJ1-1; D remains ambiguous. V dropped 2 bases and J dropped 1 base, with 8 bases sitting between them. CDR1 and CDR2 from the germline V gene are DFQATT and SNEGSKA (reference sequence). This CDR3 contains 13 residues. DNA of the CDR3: TGCAGTGCTAGACAAGACGGGAACACTGAAGCTTTCTTT. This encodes CSARQDGNTEAFF.

The CDR3 reads CASSLDPAALYF. In DNA, the CDR3 is TGTGCCAGCAGCTTAGATCCAGCCGCCTTGTACTTC. The chain employs TRBV11-2 and TRBJ2-7; D uncertain. CDR1 and CDR2 from the germline V gene are SGHAT and FQNNGV. The CDR3 has 12 amino acids. The V end lost 0 bases, the J end lost 12 bases, and 12 bases lay between the germline ends.

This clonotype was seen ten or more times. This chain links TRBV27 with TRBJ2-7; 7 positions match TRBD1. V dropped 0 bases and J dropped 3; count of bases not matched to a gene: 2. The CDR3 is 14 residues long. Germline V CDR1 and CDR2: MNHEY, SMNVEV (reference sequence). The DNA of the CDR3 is TGTGCCAGCAGTTTATCGCCAGGGGGCTACGAGCAGTACTTC. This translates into CASSLSPGGYEQYF.

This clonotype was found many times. The CDR3 region is CASSPGGTAKYEQYF. The CDR3 region has the DNA TGTGCCAGCAGTCCCGGCGGGACGGCGAAGTACGAGCAGTACTTC. This chain connects TRBV28 to TRBJ2-7, with D possibly matching TRBD2 (6 bases). The CDR3 is 15 amino acids. V was pared by 5 bases and J by 4 bases, with 18 bases between. Germline V gene data show CDR1 as MDHEN and CDR2 as SYDVKM. The whole variable domain, remainder taken from reference TRBV28 and TRBJ2-7, is DVKVTQSSRYLVKRTGEKVFLECVQDMDHENMFWYRQDPGLGLRLIYFSYDVKMKEKGDIPEGYSVSREKKERFSLILESASTNQTSMYLCASSPGGTAKYEQYFGPGTRLTVT.

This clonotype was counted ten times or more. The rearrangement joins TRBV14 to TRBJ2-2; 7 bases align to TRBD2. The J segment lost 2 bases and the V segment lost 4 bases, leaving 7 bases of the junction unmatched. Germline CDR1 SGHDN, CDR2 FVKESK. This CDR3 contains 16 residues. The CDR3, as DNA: TGTGCCAGCAGCCCGGGAGGCGGGGCCAACACCGGGGAGCTGTTTTTT. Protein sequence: CASSPGGGANTGELFF.

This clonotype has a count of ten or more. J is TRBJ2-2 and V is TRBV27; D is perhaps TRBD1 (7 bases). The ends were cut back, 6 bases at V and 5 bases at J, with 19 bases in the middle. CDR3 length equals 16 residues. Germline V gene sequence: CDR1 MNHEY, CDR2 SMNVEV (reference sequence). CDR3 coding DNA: TGTGCCAGCAGACAGGGGTGGGGGGTACAAACCGGGGAGCTGTTTTTT. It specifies CASRQGWGVQTGELFF.

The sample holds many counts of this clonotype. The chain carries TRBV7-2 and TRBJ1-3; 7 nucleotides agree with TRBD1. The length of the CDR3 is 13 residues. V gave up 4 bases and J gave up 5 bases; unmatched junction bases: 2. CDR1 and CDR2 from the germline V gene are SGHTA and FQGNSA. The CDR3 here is CASSSGGRNTIYF. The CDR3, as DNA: TGTGCCAGCAGCTCAGGGGGGCGAAACACCATATATTTT.

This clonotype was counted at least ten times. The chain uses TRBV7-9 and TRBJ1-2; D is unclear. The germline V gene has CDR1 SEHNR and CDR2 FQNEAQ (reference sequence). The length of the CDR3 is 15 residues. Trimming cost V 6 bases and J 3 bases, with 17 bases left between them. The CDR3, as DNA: TGTGCCAGCAGTTTACCTCCCCCAGAGGACTATGGCTACACCTTC. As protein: CASSLPPPEDYGYTF.

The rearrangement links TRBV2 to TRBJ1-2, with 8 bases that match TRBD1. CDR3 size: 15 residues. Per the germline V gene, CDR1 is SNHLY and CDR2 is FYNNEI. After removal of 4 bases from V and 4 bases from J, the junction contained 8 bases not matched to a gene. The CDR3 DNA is TGTGCCAGCAGTGCCCAGGAGACAGGGGTCTATGGCTACACCTTC. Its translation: CASSAQETGVYGYTF.

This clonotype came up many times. CDR3 amino acids: CASSWAIAGTGDISYEQYF. The CDR3 coding sequence is TGTGCCAGCAGCTGGGCGATCGCCGGGACAGGAGACATCTCCTACGAGCAGTACTTC. The rearrangement joins TRBV11-2 to TRBJ2-7, with TRBD1 identical over 8 bases. Germline CDR1 and CDR2: SGHAT and FQNNGV. With 4 bases clipped from V and 0 bases from J, the junction kept 17 bases outside the gene matches. The CDR3 is 19 residues long.

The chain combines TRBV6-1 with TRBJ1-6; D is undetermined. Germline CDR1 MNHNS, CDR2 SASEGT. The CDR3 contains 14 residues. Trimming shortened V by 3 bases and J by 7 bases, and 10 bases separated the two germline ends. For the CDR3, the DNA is TGTGCCAGCAGTGATGGGTTGGGAAATTCACCCCTCCACTTT. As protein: CASSDGLGNSPLHF.

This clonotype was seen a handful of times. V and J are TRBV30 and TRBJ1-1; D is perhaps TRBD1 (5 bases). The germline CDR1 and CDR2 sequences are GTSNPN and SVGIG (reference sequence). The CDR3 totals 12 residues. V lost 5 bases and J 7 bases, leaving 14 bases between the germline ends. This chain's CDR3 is CAWWSGDGEAFF. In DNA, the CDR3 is TGTGCCTGGTGGTCGGGGGACGGTGAAGCTTTCTTT.

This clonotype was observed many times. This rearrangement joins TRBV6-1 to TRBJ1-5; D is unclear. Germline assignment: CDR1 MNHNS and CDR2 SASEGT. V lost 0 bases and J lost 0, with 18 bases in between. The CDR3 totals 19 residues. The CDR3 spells CASSEARFTRAYSNQPQHF. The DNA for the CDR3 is TGTGCCAGCAGTGAAGCGCGTTTCACCCGGGCTTATAGCAATCAGCCCCAGCATTTT.

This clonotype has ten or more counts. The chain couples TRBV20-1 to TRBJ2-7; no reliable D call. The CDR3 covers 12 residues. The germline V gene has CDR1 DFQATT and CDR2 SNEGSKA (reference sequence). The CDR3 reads CSLSSRSYEQYF. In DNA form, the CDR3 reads TGCAGCCTCAGCAGCCGCTCCTACGAGCAGTACTTC.

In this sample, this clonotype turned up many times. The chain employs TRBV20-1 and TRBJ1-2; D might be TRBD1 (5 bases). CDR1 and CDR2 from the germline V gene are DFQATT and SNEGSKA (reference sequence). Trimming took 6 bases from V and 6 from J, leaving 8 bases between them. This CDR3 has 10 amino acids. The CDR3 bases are TGCAGTGCGACGACAGATGGCTACACCTTC. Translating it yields CSATTDGYTF.

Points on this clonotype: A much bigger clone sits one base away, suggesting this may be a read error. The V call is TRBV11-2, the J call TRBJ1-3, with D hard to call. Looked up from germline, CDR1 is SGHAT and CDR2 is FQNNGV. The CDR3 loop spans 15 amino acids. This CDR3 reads CAISLSAVSGNTIYF. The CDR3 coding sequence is TGTGCCATCAGCTTATCCGCAGTCTCTGGAAACACCATATATTTT. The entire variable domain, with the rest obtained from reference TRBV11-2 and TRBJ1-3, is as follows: EAGVAQSPRYKIIEKRQSVAFWCNPISGHATLYWYQQILGQGPKLLIQFQNNGVVDDSQLPKDRFSAERLKGVDSTLKIQPAKLEDSAVYLCAISLSAVSGNTIYFGEGSWLTVV.

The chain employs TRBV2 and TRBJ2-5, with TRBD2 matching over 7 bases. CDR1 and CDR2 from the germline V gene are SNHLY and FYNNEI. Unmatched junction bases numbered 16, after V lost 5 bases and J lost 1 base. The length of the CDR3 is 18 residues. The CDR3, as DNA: TGTGCCAGCAGTAGCCTCGGGTGGGAGCGGGGAAGCCAAGAGACCCAGTACTTC. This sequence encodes CASSSLGWERGSQETQYF. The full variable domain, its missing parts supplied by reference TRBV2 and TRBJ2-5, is EPEVTQTPSHQVTQMGQEVILRCVPISNHLYFYWYRQILGQKVEFLVSFYNNEISEKSEIFDDQFSVERPDGSNFTLKIRSTKLEDSAMYFCASSSLGWERGSQETQYFGPGTRLLVL.

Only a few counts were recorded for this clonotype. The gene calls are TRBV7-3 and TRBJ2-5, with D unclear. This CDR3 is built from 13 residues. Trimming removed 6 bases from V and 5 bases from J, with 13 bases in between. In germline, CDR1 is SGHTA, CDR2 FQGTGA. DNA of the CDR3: TGTGCCAGCAGTTCCACTCAACGGGAGACCCAGTACTTC. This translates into CASSSTQRETQYF.